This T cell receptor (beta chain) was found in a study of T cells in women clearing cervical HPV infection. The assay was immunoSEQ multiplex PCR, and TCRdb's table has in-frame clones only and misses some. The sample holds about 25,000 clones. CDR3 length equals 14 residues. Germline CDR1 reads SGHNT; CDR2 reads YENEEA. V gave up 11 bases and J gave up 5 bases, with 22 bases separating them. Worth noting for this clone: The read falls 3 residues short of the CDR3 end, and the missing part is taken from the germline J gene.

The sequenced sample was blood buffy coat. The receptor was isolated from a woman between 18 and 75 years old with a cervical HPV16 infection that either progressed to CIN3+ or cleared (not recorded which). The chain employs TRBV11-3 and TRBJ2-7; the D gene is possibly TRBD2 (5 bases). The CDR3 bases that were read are TGTGCCTCGTCCAGACTAAGGGCCCCGGACGAG. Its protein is CASSRLRAPDE. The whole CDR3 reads CASSRLRAPDEQYF.